This T cell receptor beta chain was found in a study of cytomegalovirus exposure and HLA in healthy donors. Study outcomes and limitations: An analysis done earlier found most TCR beta V segments productive about 87% or about 30% of the time. HLA alleles were associated with 15,000 to 20,000 TCR beta sequences in a later analysis at 0.05 false discovery rate. It was 164 TCR beta chains that were listed as cytomegalovirus-associated.

To note about this clone: The antigen is unknown.

Use of 60 Vbeta and 13 Jbeta primers characterized the PCR. The data were produced by immunoSEQ multiplex PCR, yet TCRdb's version contains in-frame clones alone and is incomplete. The table shows about 37,000 clones, with roughly 82% occurring only once. The germline V gene has CDR1 SGHTA and CDR2 FQGNSA. V lost 5 bases and J lost 0; bases outside the gene matches: 9. The CDR3 spans 17 residues. This clonotype originated in a woman younger than 35 in good health and CMV-seropositive. Material: PBMCs. This chain connects TRBV7-2 to TRBJ2-2; 7 nucleotides line up with TRBD1. CDR3 coding DNA: TGTGCCAGCAGCCGACAGGGTATTGGGTCGAACACCGGGGAGCTGTTTTTT. It yields the protein CASSRQGIGSNTGELFF.